This TCR beta chain is from a study of cytomegalovirus exposure and HLA in healthy donors. Of note for this clone: The antigen is undetermined.

Whole-study results and caveats: Specific recognition of CMV antigens was confirmed in vitro for three chains (all CMV-associated).

V trimming: 5 bases; J trimming: 3 bases; junction bases outside the gene matches: 16. Germline V gene sequence: CDR1 LNHDA, CDR2 SQIVND (reference sequence). The CDR3 runs 18 residues. Data came from immunoSEQ multiplex PCR; TCRdb stores just in-frame clones and leaves some out. The sample shows 68,000 or so clones, 70% to 90% of them seen only once. This clonotype was sampled from a woman aged 18-29 years in good health and CMV-seronegative. The material sequenced was PBMCs. The rearrangement links TRBV19 to TRBJ2-7; 10 bases align to TRBD2. The CDR3 DNA reads TGTGCCAGTAGTCTTCGGCTAGCGGGAGCCACACTAAACTACGAGCAGTACTTC. Translating it yields CASSLRLAGATLNYEQYF.